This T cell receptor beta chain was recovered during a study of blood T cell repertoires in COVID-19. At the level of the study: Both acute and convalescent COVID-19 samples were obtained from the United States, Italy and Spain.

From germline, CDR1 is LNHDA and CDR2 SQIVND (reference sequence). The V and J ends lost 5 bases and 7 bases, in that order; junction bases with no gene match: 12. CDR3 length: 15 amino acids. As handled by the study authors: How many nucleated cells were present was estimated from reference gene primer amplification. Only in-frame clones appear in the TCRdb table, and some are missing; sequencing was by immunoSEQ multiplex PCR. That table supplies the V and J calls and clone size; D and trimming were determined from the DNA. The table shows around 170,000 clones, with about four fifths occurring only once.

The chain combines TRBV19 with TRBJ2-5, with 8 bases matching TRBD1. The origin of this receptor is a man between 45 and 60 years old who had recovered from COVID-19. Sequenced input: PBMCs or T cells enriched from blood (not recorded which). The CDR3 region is CASSGQGSLLGTQYF. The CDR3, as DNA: TGTGCCAGTAGTGGACAGGGTTCTCTACTGGGGACCCAGTACTTC.